The clone carrying this T cell receptor beta chain was seen a single time. Its antigen is still unknown. One junction end disagrees with the germline gene, perhaps due to a read error. The authors ran a second PCR of roughly 7 to 11 cycles using a sample-barcoded 5' primer and a J-beta primer mix. Each CDR3 protein gets one entry after TCRdb re-called the 5' RACE reads with MiXCR. The sample has over 1,500,000 distinct CDR3 sequences, roughly 49% seen once. There are 19 residues in the CDR3. The V gene's germline CDR1 is SGDLS and CDR2 YYNGEE. The sample comes from a study of blood T cells in healthy people across ages. Findings and limits, study-wide: PBMCs were not sorted, which prevented a conclusive comparison of naive versus antigen-experienced cells.

The chain joins TRBV9 to TRBJ2-3, with 12 positions matching TRBD2. The sequenced sample was blood. The TCR originated in a woman between 40 and 50 years old in good health. CDR3 DNA: TGTGCCGGCAGCGTACCAACAAATCTAGCGGGGGGGGACACAGATACGCAGTATTTT. It translates to CAGSVPTNLAGGDTDTQYF.